The subject of this entry is one T cell receptor (beta chain). The antigen remains unidentified. TCRdb's table, derived via immunoSEQ multiplex PCR, lists solely in-frame clones and lacks some. The sample has over 110,000 clones, roughly 91% seen once. The data originate from a study of T cell responses to AZD1222 COVID-19 vaccine. Study-wide results and limits: Among the donors, most were white British and more were female, and clonal diversity was possibly underestimated.

V lost 0 bases, J lost 2 bases, and 10 bases lay in between. Germline V lookup: CDR1 LNHNV, CDR2 YYDKDF (reference sequence). The CDR3 runs to 15 residues. The sequence was obtained from an adult in good health. The sample consisted of peripheral blood, taken on day 0 of AZD1222 vaccination. This sequence joins TRBV15 and TRBJ1-1, with D possibly being TRBD1 (6 bases). CDR3 coding DNA: TGTGCCACCAGCAGAGAAGGGGGGCTCAACACTGAAGCTTTCTTT. Translating gives CATSREGGLNTEAFF.